This T cell receptor beta chain is drawn from a study of T-cell memory formation after mild COVID-19 (dated by TCRdb to the early 2020s). With respect to the entire study: TCR sequence clusters from the two donors were largely donor specific. T-cell clones expanding and contracting after mild COVID-19 in two donors were tracked by longitudinal TCRalpha and TCRbeta repertoire sequencing. Two young, previously healthy adult volunteers made up the cohort, one male and one female.

Ficoll-Paque density gradient centrifugation was used to isolate PBMCs. Sequenced using an Illumina NovaSeq 6000. TCRalpha and TCRbeta cDNA libraries were constructed by 5'RACE with constant-segment primers, with sample barcodes and unique molecular identifiers being introduced. RNA was extracted from every sample with Trizol reagent. Library amplification was performed in two PCR steps, and a second sample barcode and Illumina TruSeq adapters were introduced in the second step. Sequencing of the libraries was done on an Illumina NovaSeq, producing 2 x 150 bp paired-end reads. In the source study's methods: Reads were demultiplexed and collapsed into UMI-guided consensus sequences with migec v1.2.7. Using mixcr v2.1.11, UMI consensuses were aligned to TRA and TRB V and J templates and then assembled into clonotypes. Expanded or contracted clonotypes were those called significant by both edgeR and NoisET, with noise models trained on biological replicates. For edgeR calls, the cutoffs were a false discovery rate-adjusted p below 0.01 and a log2 fold-change threshold of 1. As an exploratory analysis of dynamics, max-normalized trajectories of the 1000 most abundant clonotypes were examined with PCA combined with hierarchical clustering. Separately sequenced CD4+ and CD8+ repertoires were used to assign the CD4 or CD8 phenotype of responding clones. TCRdb took the public reads, trimmed them with fastp at Q25, ran MiXCR for clone calling and kept in-frame beta chains. Every entry covers one CDR3 protein and lists the most common genes and DNA from its rows. The V and J calls follow TCRdb's processing rather than the paper's. A total of around 300,000 distinct CDR3 sequences appear in this sample, 13% to 15% of them only once. Jointly, the top ten make up 21% of the sample.

As concerns this clonotype: What this receptor recognizes is not known. One base away there is no much larger clone; base qualities are not given.

The CDR3 has 14 amino acids, counting the end cysteine and phenylalanine. The retained sequence is limited to the CDR3, 42 bases, with the frame set at the first base. Deletion took 5 bases off V and 5 bases off J, with a span of 13 bases between the germline ends. For CDR1 and CDR2, the germline V gene lists SGDLS and YYNGEE. Results the study describes overall, beyond this receptor: Balanced CD4/CD8 phenotypes were observed for clones contracting from day 15 to 85, whereas a bias towards CD4+ was observed for a second wave of clones expanding from day 15 to 37. Contracting CD4+ clones turned up mainly in the CM and EM memory subsets, whereas EMRA was where CD8+ clones were enriched. SARS-CoV-2 specificity of the second-wave clones peaking on day 37 was not confirmed. Some responding clones were found in pre-infection memory, which suggests that pre-existing cross-reactive memory T cells took part in the SARS-CoV-2 response. Only two mild cases were covered in the study, and larger cohorts including severe cases with pre-infection samples were considered necessary.

This chain joins TRBV9 to TRBJ2-2, and TRBD1 may be the D gene, going by 6 matching bases. The sequence derives from a man aged 18 to 30 who had mild COVID-19 (a few samples of this study predate the infection). The sample titles of this study are shuffled in the database, so cell type and time point are left out; the donor was told from shared clones. The sample consisted of PBMCs or a T cell subset sorted from them (not recorded which). The DNA sequence reads TGTGCCAGCAGTCTTAGGGGGTGGACCGGGGAGCTGTTTTTT. This is translated as CASSLRGWTGELFF.